This is a list of T cell receptor beta chains from one sample in a study of CXCR3-negative and CXCR3-positive naive CD8 T cells. TCRdb reprocessed the 5' RACE reads, keeping one entry per CDR3 protein, no DNA. Its listing shows about 56,000 distinct CDR3 sequences. Sequencing input: naive CXCR3+ CD8+ T cells from blood. These receptors came from a human donor in good health. Some clones in this sample may be carry-over from other donors' samples. Both conserved end residues are part of each CDR3.

j_call,v_call,cdr3_aa
TRBJ2-1,TRBV7-6,CASSHRQDNEQFF
TRBJ2-1,TRBV20-1,CSASPLETGEYNEQFF
TRBJ1-2,TRBV29-1,CSALLRDYGYTF
TRBJ2-7,TRBV29-1,CSVGVDSSYEQYF
TRBJ2-2,TRBV27,CASSLFDRDGPGELFF
TRBJ2-1,TRBV5-1,CASSLELAGYYNEQFF
TRBJ1-1,TRBV7-9,CASSPQQGFNTEAFF
TRBJ1-6,TRBV28,CASAWTAETSPLHF
TRBJ2-7,TRBV7-9,CASSSGQIYEQYF
TRBJ2-7,TRBV4-3,CTSSQDRLAIYEQYF
TRBJ2-3,TRBV7-9,CASSSLIRTSGGLTDTQYF
TRBJ2-5,TRBV6-5,CASSYGGRETQYF
TRBJ2-7,TRBV5-4,CASSLVAYSYEQYF
TRBJ1-1,TRBV7-9,CASSYMNTEAFF
TRBJ2-2,TRBV9,CASSVGTVNTGELFF
TRBJ1-2,TRBV20-1,CSAVPEELLYGYTF
TRBJ1-5,TRBV12-3/TRBV12-4,CASSGQGSNQPQHF
TRBJ1-4,TRBV28,CASSLYTGANEKLFF
TRBJ1-6,TRBV29-1,CSRLGGRKSNSPLHF
TRBJ1-1,TRBV19,CASSIAAGVTEAFF
TRBJ2-7,TRBV9,CASSEDGGFRYEQYF
TRBJ2-7,TRBV7-9,CASSYSPAGERGVHSTYEQYF
TRBJ2-1,TRBV5-1,CASSGLTGSDEQFF
TRBJ2-1,TRBV10-3,CAISDPTSGDEQFF
TRBJ2-7,TRBV23-1,CASSSFRNYEQYF
TRBJ2-2,TRBV19,CASRMNKMGDTGELFF
TRBJ2-4,TRBV11-1,CASSSRTSVHIQYF
TRBJ2-3,TRBV15,CATSREGGTDTQYF
TRBJ1-5,TRBV27,CASRGWDSNQPQHF
TRBJ2-1,TRBV10-3,CAISESLALSSYNEQFF
TRBJ2-7,TRBV29-1,CSVEDGDRRGTSEQYF
TRBJ2-4,TRBV5-1,CASRHRAEERDIQYF
TRBJ2-1,TRBV29-1,CSVQVGTSQTDEQFF
TRBJ1-1,TRBV28,CASSFNRAVTEAFF
TRBJ1-1,TRBV4-2,CASSQGTGAEAFF
TRBJ2-3,TRBV9,CASSVGGALADTQYF